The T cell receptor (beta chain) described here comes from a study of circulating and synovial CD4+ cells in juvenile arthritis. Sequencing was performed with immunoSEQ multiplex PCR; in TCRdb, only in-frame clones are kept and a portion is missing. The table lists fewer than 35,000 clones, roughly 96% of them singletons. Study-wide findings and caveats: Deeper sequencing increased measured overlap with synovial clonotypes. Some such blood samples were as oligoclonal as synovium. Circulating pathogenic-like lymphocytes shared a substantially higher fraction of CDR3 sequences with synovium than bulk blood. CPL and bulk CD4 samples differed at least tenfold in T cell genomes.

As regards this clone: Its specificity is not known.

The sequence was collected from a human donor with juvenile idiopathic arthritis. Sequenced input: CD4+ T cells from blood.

For the CDR3, the DNA is TGTGCCAGCAGCTTGGGCAGTATTATATCACCCCTCCACTTT. Its protein product is CASSLGSIISPLHF. This sequence joins TRBV11-1 and TRBJ1-6; no clear D gene. The ends were cut back, 3 bases at V and 10 bases at J, with 13 bases in the middle. Germline V CDR1 and CDR2: SGHAT, FQDESV (reference sequence). The length of the CDR3 is 14 residues.